This T cell receptor (beta chain) was recorded in a study of control samples from healthy donors and cancer patients. Assay: immunoSEQ multiplex PCR; the TCRdb copy retains only in-frame clones and omits some. Of about 130,000 clones detected, 75% to 95% appear once; the ten largest clones hold 2.5%. This clonotype was sampled from a man aged 35-49 years in good health. The sequencing sample was made of blood.

CDR3 DNA sequence: TGTGCCAGCAGGGAAGCCTTTTACAATGAGCAGTTCTTC. It translates to CASREAFYNEQFF. The V and J genes are TRBV27 and TRBJ2-1; unclear D gene. The CDR3 length is 13 residues. Germline values: CDR1 MNHEY, CDR2 SMNVEV (reference sequence). V lost 6 bases and J lost 4, with 10 bases in between.